The 19 T cell receptor beta chains presented below share a single source sample, sequenced in a study of radiation and T cells in renal cell carcinoma. Method: immunoSEQ multiplex PCR; TCRdb's copy keeps in-frame clones and lacks some. The sample carries 65,000 or so clones, 70% to 80% recorded once. The time point: blood 4 weeks post-SBRT, at nephrectomy. Treatment reported: 15 Gy SBRT to primary tumor, nephrectomy 4 weeks later. The specimen was blood, collected from a patient whose treatment included radiotherapy and nephrectomy. These receptors originate from a man in his 60s with renal cell carcinoma.

The chain employs TRBV6-1 and TRBJ2-3; no definite D call. This CDR3 is built from 15 residues. Germline assignment: CDR1 MNHNS and CDR2 SASEGT. Trimming removed 4 bases at V and 4 bases at J, with 15 bases between. CDR3 nucleotide sequence: TGTGCCAGCAGTGCCGATGTCGGTCCCCCAGATACGCAGTATTTT. This translates into CASSADVGPPDTQYF.

V is TRBV13 and J is TRBJ1-4, with a possible D match to TRBD1 (6 bases). The germline CDR1 and CDR2 sequences are PRHDT and FYEKMQ (reference sequence). There are 15 residues in the CDR3. V shed 5 bases and J shed 0 bases, with 10 bases lying between them. The CDR3 spells CASSRTGSTNEKLFF. CDR3 DNA sequence: TGTGCCAGCAGCCGAACAGGGTCAACTAATGAAAAACTGTTTTTT.

This clone came up a few times. The V and J genes are TRBV29-1 and TRBJ1-5; TRBD1 might be the D (5 bases). V was trimmed by 7 bases and J by 5 bases, leaving 15 bases between them. The CDR3 extends over 13 amino acids. Germline values: CDR1 SQVTM, CDR2 ANQGSEA. The CDR3 protein is CSGGDGAHQPQHF. CDR3 nucleotide sequence: TGCAGCGGGGGGGACGGTGCCCATCAGCCCCAGCATTTT.

The chain employs TRBV28 and TRBJ2-5; D may correspond to TRBD1 or TRBD2 (5 bases each). The CDR3 is 14 amino acids. Germline lookup yields CDR1 MDHEN and CDR2 SYDVKM. The V and J ends lost 6 bases and 5 bases respectively, with 16 bases between them. CDR3 nucleotide sequence: TGTGCCAGCAGCGTTAATCAGGGACGCGAGACCCAGTACTTC. Protein product: CASSVNQGRETQYF.

The V call is TRBV10-3, the J call TRBJ1-1, with D hard to call. The CDR3 covers 15 residues. V lost 3 bases and J 5 bases, leaving 16 bases between the germline ends. The germline CDR1 and CDR2 sequences are ENHRY and SYGVKD. CDR3 sequence reads: CAISEEGLGRTEAFF. Written as DNA, the CDR3 is TGTGCCATCAGTGAAGAAGGGTTGGGAAGGACTGAAGCTTTCTTT.

This clone was observed at least ten times. V gene TRBV30 combines with J gene TRBJ1-3; D unresolved. Deletions cut 4 bases from V and 13 bases from J, with 20 bases between. The CDR3 is 13 residues long. Germline-derived CDR1 and CDR2 are GTSNPN and SVGIG (reference sequence). Here the CDR3 reads CAWTNVMPGQIYF. The CDR3 nucleotides read TGTGCCTGGACAAACGTAATGCCCGGCCAGATATATTTT.

This clone has just a few counts. The CDR3 spells CSVGSGGTEAFF. The CDR3 nucleotides read TGCAGCGTTGGCTCAGGGGGCACTGAAGCTTTCTTT. The rearrangement joins TRBV29-1 to TRBJ1-1, with TRBD1 matching 7 bases. The V segment lost 4 bases and the J segment 4 bases; nucleotides outside the gene matches: 3. Germline CDR1 reads SQVTM; CDR2 reads ANQGSEA. CDR3 length: 12 residues.

The V gene is TRBV18, the J gene TRBJ2-5; 10 nucleotides align to TRBD1. Unmatched junction bases numbered 2, after V lost 3 bases and J lost 4 bases. Germline lookup yields CDR1 KGHSH and CDR2 LQKENI. This CDR3 region has 14 residues. Here the CDR3 reads CASSPGQGGETQYF. The CDR3 DNA reads as TGTGCCAGCTCACCCGGACAGGGGGGAGAGACCCAGTACTTC.

The genes are TRBV7-6 and TRBJ2-2, with D perhaps being TRBD1 or TRBD2 (6 bases each). This CDR3 has 15 amino acids. The germline V gene has CDR1 SGHVS and CDR2 FNYEAQ. Trimming pared 5 bases from V and 7 bases from J, leaving 17 bases between. The CDR3 reads CASSGSGGPGGELFF. The CDR3 DNA reads TGTGCCAGCAGCGGCAGTGGGGGGCCGGGCGGGGAGCTGTTTTTT. The full variable domain, its missing parts supplied by reference TRBV7-6 and TRBJ2-2, is GAGVSQSPRYKVTKRGQDVALRCDPISGHVSLYWYRQALGQGPEFLTYFNYEAQQDKSGLPNDRFSAERPEGSISTLTIQRTEQRDSAMYRCASSGSGGPGGELFFGEGSRLTVL.

The chain couples TRBV10-2 to TRBJ1-6; no clear D gene. The germline V gene has CDR1 WSHSY and CDR2 SAAADI. V was pared by 0 bases and J by 5 bases, with 2 bases between. The CDR3 consists of 13 residues. CDR3: CASSESDNSPLHF. The CDR3 DNA is TGCGCCAGCAGTGAGTCCGATAATTCACCCCTCCACTTT.

The V call is TRBV10-3, the J call TRBJ1-2, with 7 bases aligning to TRBD1. V lost 6 bases to trimming and J lost 5 bases; unmatched junction nucleotides: 6. This CDR3 is 13 amino acids long. The germline CDR1 and CDR2 sequences are ENHRY and SYGVKD. CDR3 sequence (DNA): TGTGCCATCAGGACAGGGCCCTGGTATGGCTACACCTTC. As protein: CAIRTGPWYGYTF.

The chain carries TRBV6-1 and TRBJ2-1, with TRBD2 matching over 12 bases. The V gene's germline CDR1 is MNHNS and CDR2 SASEGT. CDR3 length: 17 amino acids. V trimming: 6 bases; J trimming: 8 bases; junction bases outside the gene matches: 14. CDR3 loop: CASSEKGLAGSGYEQFF. The CDR3 DNA follows: TGTGCCAGCAGCGAAAAAGGACTAGCGGGATCTGGTTATGAGCAGTTCTTC.

The rearrangement joins TRBV10-2 to TRBJ2-3; 11 bases map to TRBD2. With V trimmed by 9 bases and J by 2 bases, 4 bases remained unmatched. The germline gives CDR1 WSHSY, CDR2 SAAADI. The CDR3 runs 14 residues. CDR3 DNA sequence: TGCGCCAGTCTAGCGGGAGGATTCACAGATACGCAGTATTTT. It encodes CASLAGGFTDTQYF.

This CDR3 reads CAISGQGNQETQYF. In DNA form, the CDR3 reads TGTGCCATCAGTGGACAGGGGAATCAAGAGACCCAGTACTTC. The chain links TRBV10-3 to TRBJ2-5; 8 nucleotides match TRBD1. Germline V gene sequence: CDR1 ENHRY, CDR2 SYGVKD. The trim removed 4 bases at V and 2 bases at J, leaving 3 bases unmatched. The CDR3 contains 14 residues.

A few counts support this clone. The CDR3 spells CASSIAWYRQGRNQPQHF. Here the CDR3 DNA reads TGTGCCAGTAGTATAGCATGGTATCGACAGGGGCGAAATCAGCCCCAGCATTTT. The V call is TRBV19, the J call TRBJ1-5, with 8 bases aligning to TRBD1. The germline V gene encodes CDR1 LNHDA and CDR2 SQIVND (reference sequence). The CDR3 length is 18 residues. With 1 base clipped from V and 4 bases from J, the junction kept 12 bases outside the gene matches.

The sample holds many counts of this clone. The chain links TRBV5-4 to TRBJ2-1; 7 nucleotides agree with TRBD1. This CDR3 region has 14 residues. From germline, CDR1 is SGHNT and CDR2 YYREEE (reference sequence). The V and J ends lost 4 bases and 4 bases, in that order; junction bases with no gene match: 5. The CDR3 reads CASSLGGEYNEQFF. The CDR3 DNA follows: TGTGCCAGCAGCCTAGGGGGCGAGTACAATGAGCAGTTCTTC.

The chain uses TRBV15 and TRBJ2-1; perhaps TRBD1 as D (6 bases). The ends were cut back, 5 bases at V and 2 bases at J, with 13 bases in the middle. Germline loops: CDR1 LNHNV, CDR2 YYDKDF (reference sequence). There are 15 residues in the CDR3. The CDR3 protein is CATSLTGTPYNEQFF. Here the CDR3 DNA reads TGTGCCACCAGCCTCACCGGGACACCCTACAATGAGCAGTTCTTC.

The sample holds a few counts of this clone. The rearrangement links TRBV6-5 to TRBJ2-5; perhaps TRBD2 as D (5 bases). The CDR3 runs 14 residues. Germline V gene sequence: CDR1 MNHEY, CDR2 SVGAGI. The V and J ends lost 2 bases and 2 bases respectively, with 9 bases between them. The CDR3 sequence is CASSYRGAQETQYF. CDR3 nucleotides: TGTGCCAGCAGTTACCGGGGAGCACAAGAGACCCAGTACTTC.

This clone has just a few counts. The chain employs TRBV28 and TRBJ1-1, with a tentative D call TRBD1 (5 bases). Trimming shortened V by 1 base and J by 1 base, and 13 bases separated the two germline ends. The CDR3 loop spans 16 amino acids. Germline CDR1 MDHEN, CDR2 SYDVKM. DNA for the CDR3: TGTGCCAGCAGTTTATCTGGGGCAGGGACGAACACTGAAGCTTTCTTT. It translates to CASSLSGAGTNTEAFF.